The next 6 T cell receptor beta chains were all read from a single sample in a study of shared clonotypes between healthy human individuals. Sequenced by immunoSEQ multiplex PCR; TCRdb stores in-frame clones only, minus some. The repertoire holds more than 2 million clones, with about 95% as singletons. Naivety among CD8 cells was defined by CD45RO negativity and positive CCR7 selection, thereby excluding terminally differentiated effector memory CD45RA+ cells. The sequenced sample consisted of naive CD8+ T cells sorted from blood. The receptors originated from a man younger than 30 in good health.

A word on this clone: This could be a read error, since a much larger clone is one nucleotide away. Additional DNA sequences in this sample encode the identical CDR3. This CDR3 is CASSLAGYEQYF. CDR3 DNA sequence: TGTGCCAGCAGCTTAGCCGGTTACGAGCAGTACTTC. This rearrangement joins TRBV13 to TRBJ2-7; D ambiguous. Germline values: CDR1 PRHDT, CDR2 FYEKMQ (reference sequence). The CDR3 runs to 12 residues. V was shortened by 1 base and J by 4 bases, with 5 bases between the two germline ends.

In its sample, this clone was seen once. This sequence joins TRBV5-6 and TRBJ2-1, with 9 nucleotides matching TRBD2. The CDR3 runs to 15 residues. V trimming: 1 base; J trimming: 4 bases; junction bases outside the gene matches: 3. Germline CDR1 is SGHDT and CDR2 is YYEEEE. In nucleotides, the CDR3 is TGTGCCAGCAGCTTGCTAGCGGGAATTTACAATGAGCAGTTCTTC. This gives the protein CASSLLAGIYNEQFF.

The gene calls are TRBV7-9 and TRBJ2-7, with D hard to call. Germline CDR1 is SEHNR and CDR2 is FQNEAQ (reference sequence). Between the trimmed V and J ends, which lost 0 bases and 7 bases, there was a span of 19 bases. This CDR3 is 16 amino acids long. In nucleotides, the CDR3 is TGTGCCAGCAGCTTAGCCAATGGCCTCGTGGTAGGGGAGCAGTACTTC. As protein: CASSLANGLVVGEQYF.

The rearrangement joins TRBV30 to TRBJ2-1; 7 positions match TRBD2. The CDR3 contains 12 residues. The junction had 5 bases not matched to a gene; V was cut back by 7 bases and J by 5 bases. The germline CDR1 and CDR2 sequences are GTSNPN and SVGIG (reference sequence). The CDR3 DNA is TGTGCCTACCTAGCGGACGACAATGAGCAGTTCTTC. Its translation: CAYLADDNEQFF.

The chain has TRBV28 and TRBJ1-5; D unresolved. CDR3 length: 12 amino acids. V was shortened by 9 bases and J by 6 bases, with 12 bases between the two germline ends. Per germline, CDR1 MDHEN and CDR2 SYDVKM. The CDR3 reads CASLDRGQPQHF. For the CDR3, the DNA is TGTGCCAGTTTAGATCGGGGTCAGCCCCAGCATTTT.

This sequence joins TRBV21-1 and TRBJ2-3; the table assigns TRBD2, which was not confirmed against the DNA. TRBV21-1 is annotated as a pseudogene. CDR3 size: 14 residues. CDR3: CASTSGGSTDTQYF. In DNA, the CDR3 is TGTGCCAGCACTAGCGGGGGTAGCACAGATACGCAGTATTTT.